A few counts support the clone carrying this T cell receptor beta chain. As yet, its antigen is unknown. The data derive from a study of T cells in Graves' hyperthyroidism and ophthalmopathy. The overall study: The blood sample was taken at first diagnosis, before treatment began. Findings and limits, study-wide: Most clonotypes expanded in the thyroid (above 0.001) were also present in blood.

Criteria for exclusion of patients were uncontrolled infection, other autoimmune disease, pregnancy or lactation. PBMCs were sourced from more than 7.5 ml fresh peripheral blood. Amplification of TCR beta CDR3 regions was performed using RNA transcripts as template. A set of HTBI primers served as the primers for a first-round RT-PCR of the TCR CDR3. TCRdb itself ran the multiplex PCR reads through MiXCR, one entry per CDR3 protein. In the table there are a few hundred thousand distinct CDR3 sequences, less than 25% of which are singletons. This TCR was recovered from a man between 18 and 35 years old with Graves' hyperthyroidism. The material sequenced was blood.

The CDR3 DNA sequence: TGTGCCAGCTCACCCTCAGTGGGGCAGGGGGCCCTCTATGGCTACACCTTC. Translated: CASSPSVGQGALYGYTF. V usage is TRBV18 and J usage is TRBJ1-2; 8 bases are shared with TRBD1. The CDR3 sequence is 17 residues long. Looked up from germline, CDR1 is KGHSH and CDR2 is LQKENI. With 3 bases clipped from V and 4 bases from J, the junction kept 13 bases outside the gene matches.